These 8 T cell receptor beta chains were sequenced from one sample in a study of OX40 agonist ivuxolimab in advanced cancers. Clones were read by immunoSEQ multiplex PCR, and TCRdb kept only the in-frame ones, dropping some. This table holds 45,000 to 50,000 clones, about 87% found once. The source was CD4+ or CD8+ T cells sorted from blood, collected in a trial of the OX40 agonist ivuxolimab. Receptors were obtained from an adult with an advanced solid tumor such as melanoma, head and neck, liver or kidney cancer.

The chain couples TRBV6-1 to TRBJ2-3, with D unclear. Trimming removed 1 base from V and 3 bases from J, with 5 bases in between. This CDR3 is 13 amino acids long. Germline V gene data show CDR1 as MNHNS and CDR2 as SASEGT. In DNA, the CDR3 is TGTGCCAGCAGTGAAGGGTGGACAGATACGCAGTATTTT. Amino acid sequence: CASSEGWTDTQYF.

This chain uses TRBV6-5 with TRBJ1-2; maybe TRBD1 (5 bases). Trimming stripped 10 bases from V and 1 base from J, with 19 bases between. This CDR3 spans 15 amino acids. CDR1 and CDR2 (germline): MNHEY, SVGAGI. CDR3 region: CATTGGGGNNYGYTF. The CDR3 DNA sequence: TGTGCCACTACCGGTGGGGGGGGAAATAACTATGGCTACACCTTC.

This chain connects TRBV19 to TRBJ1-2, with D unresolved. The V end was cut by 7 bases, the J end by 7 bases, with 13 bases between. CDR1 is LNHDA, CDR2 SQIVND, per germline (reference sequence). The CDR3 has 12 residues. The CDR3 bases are TGTGCCAGTAATCTTATCGGGAGTGGCTACACCTTC. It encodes CASNLIGSGYTF.

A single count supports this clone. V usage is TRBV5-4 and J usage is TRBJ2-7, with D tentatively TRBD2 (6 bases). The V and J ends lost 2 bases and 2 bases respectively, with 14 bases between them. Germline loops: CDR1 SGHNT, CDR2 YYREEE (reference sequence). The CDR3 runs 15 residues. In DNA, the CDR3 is TGTGCCAGCAGCTTCCCGGAGGGAGCGACCTACGAGCAGTACTTC. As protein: CASSFPEGATYEQYF.

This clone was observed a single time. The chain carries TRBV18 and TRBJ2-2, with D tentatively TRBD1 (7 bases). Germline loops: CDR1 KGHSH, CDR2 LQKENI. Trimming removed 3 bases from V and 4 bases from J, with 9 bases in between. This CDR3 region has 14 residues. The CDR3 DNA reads TGTGCCAGCTCACCCAGGGGGGCCACCGGGGAGCTGTTTTTT. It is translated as CASSPRGATGELFF.

Here the CDR3 DNA reads TGTGCCAGCAGCTTAAGCTTTGGTTCCGAGCAGTACTTC. It specifies CASSLSFGSEQYF. The chain has TRBV7-3 and TRBJ2-7; D gene unclear. V gave up 1 base and J gave up 6 bases, with 10 bases separating them. This CDR3 is 13 amino acids long. Germline CDR1 and CDR2: SGHTA and FQGTGA.

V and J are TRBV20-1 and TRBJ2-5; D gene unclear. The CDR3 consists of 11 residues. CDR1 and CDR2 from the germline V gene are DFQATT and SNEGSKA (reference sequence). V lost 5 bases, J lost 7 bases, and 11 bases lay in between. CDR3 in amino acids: CSAGPHGTQYF. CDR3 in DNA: TGCAGTGCTGGACCCCACGGGACCCAGTACTTC.

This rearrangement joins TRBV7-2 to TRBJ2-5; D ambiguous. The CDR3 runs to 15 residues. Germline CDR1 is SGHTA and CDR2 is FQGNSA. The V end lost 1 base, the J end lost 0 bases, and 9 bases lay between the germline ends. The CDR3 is CASSLGPNYQETQYF. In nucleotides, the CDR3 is TGTGCCAGCAGCTTAGGCCCTAACTACCAAGAGACCCAGTACTTC.